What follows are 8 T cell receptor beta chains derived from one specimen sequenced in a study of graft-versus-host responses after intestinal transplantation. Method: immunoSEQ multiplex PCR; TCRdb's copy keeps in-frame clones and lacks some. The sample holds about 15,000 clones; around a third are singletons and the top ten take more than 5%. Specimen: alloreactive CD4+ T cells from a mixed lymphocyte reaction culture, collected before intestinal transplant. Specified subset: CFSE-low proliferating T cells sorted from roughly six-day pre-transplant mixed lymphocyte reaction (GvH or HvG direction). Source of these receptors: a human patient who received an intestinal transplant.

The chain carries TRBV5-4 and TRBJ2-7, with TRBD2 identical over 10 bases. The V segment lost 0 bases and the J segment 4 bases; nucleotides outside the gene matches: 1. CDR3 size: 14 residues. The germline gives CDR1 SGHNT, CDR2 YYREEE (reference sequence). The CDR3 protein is CASSLELAGYEQYF. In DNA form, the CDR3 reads TGTGCCAGCAGCTTGGAACTAGCGGGGTACGAGCAGTACTTC. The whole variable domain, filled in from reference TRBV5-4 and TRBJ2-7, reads ETGVTQSPTHLIKTRGQQVTLRCSSQSGHNTVSWYQQALGQGPQFIFQYYREEENGRGNFPPRFSGLQFPNYSSELNVNALELDDSALYLCASSLELAGYEQYFGPGTRLTVT.

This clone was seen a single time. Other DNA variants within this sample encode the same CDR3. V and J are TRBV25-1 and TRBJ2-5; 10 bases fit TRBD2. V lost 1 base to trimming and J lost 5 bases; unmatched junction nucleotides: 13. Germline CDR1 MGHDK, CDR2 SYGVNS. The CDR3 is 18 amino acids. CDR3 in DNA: TGTGCCAGCAGTGAATTCCCCGGGGGAGCGGGAGGGGGGGAGACCCAGTACTTC. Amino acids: CASSEFPGGAGGGETQYF.

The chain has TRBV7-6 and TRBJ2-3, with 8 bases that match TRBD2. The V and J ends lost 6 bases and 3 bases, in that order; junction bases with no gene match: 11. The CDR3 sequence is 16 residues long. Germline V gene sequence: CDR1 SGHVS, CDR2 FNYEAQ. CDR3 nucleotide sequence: TGTGCCAGCAGGGGCGGGACTAGTATGAGGACAGATACGCAGTATTTT. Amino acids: CASRGGTSMRTDTQYF. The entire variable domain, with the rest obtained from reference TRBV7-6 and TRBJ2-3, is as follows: GAGVSQSPRYKVTKRGQDVALRCDPISGHVSLYWYRQALGQGPEFLTYFNYEAQQDKSGLPNDRFSAERPEGSISTLTIQRTEQRDSAMYRCASRGGTSMRTDTQYFGPGTRLTVL.

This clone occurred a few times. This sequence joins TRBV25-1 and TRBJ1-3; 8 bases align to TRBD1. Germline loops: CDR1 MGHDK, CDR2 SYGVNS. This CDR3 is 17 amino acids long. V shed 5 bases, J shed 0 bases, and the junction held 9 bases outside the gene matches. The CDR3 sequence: CASSTLQGVGSGNTIYF. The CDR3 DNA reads TGTGCCAGCAGTACATTACAGGGGGTAGGCTCTGGAAACACCATATATTTT.

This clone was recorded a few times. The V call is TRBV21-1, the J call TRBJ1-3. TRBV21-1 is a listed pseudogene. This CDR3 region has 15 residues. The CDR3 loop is CASSKVGFSGNTIYF. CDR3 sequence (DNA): TGTGCCAGCAGCAAAGTGGGATTCTCTGGAAACACCATATATTTT.

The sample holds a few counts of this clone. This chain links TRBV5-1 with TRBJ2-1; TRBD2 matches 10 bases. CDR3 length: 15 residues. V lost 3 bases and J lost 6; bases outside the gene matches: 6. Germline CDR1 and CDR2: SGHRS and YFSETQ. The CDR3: CASSYGLADSNEQFF. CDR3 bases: TGCGCCAGCAGCTACGGACTAGCGGACTCCAATGAGCAGTTCTTC.

CDR3 sequence: CASSYSWAGTAYEQYF. The CDR3 DNA sequence: TGTGCCAGCAGTTACTCCTGGGCAGGGACGGCCTACGAGCAGTACTTC. This chain links TRBV6-5 with TRBJ2-7; either TRBD1 or TRBD2 may supply D (5 bases each). CDR1 and CDR2 from the germline V gene are MNHEY and SVGAGI. V dropped 0 bases and J dropped 2 bases, with 14 bases sitting between them. This CDR3 is built from 16 residues.

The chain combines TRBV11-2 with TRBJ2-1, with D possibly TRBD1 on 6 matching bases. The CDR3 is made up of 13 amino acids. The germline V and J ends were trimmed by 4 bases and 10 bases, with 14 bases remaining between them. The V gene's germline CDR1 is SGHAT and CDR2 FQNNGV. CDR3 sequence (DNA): TGTGCCAGCAGCTACGTACAGGGTGGAGAGCAGTTCTTC. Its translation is CASSYVQGGEQFF.